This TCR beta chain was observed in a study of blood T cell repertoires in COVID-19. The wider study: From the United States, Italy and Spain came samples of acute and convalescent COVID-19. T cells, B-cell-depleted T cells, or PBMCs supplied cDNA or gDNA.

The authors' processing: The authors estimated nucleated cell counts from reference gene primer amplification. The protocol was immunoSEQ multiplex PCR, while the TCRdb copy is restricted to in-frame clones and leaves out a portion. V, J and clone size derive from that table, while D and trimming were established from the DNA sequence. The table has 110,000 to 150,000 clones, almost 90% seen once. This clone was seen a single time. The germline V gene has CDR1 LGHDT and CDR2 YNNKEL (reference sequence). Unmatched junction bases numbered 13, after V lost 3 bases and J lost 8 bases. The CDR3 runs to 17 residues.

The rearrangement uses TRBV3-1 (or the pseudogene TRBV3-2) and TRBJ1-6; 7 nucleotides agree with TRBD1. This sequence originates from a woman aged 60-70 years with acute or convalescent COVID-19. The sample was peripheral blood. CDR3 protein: CASSHTGPGQSYSPLHF. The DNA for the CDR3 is TGTGCCAGCAGCCACACCGGCCCGGGACAGTCGTATTCACCCCTCCACTTT.